Shown below are 10 T cell receptor beta chains from a single sample sequenced in a study of post-analysis software for immune sequencing data. Which antigens these TCRs recognize remains unknown. Study-level results: When patients were compared with controls, about five TRBV segments were more frequent, TRBV5-6, TRBV5-1 and TRBV20-1 among them.

Researchers reported that TCR beta cDNA libraries carried unique molecular identifiers. TCRdb called the PCR reads again in MiXCR, with one record for every CDR3 protein. The sample has some 370,000 distinct CDR3 sequences, roughly 38% seen once. Sequenced sample: blood. The receptors here all came from a girl aged 5-17 years with multiple sclerosis.

The chain has TRBV29-1 and TRBJ1-1; D gene unclear. This CDR3 region has 10 residues. The germline V gene encodes CDR1 SQVTM and CDR2 ANQGSEA. The V end lost 7 bases, the J end lost 4 bases, and 7 bases lay between the germline ends. The CDR3 here is CSAKVTEAFF. The CDR3 nucleotides read TGCAGCGCGAAGGTCACTGAAGCTTTCTTT.

The CDR3, as DNA: TGTGCCAGCAGTCGATTTTTAAGGGAGCAGTTCTTC. It translates to CASSRFLREQFF. The chain links TRBV28 to TRBJ2-1; D remains unclear. The CDR3 runs to 12 residues. The germline CDR1 and CDR2 sequences are MDHEN and SYDVKM. Trimming removed 5 bases at V and 10 bases at J, with 12 bases between.

The chain links TRBV5-1 to TRBJ2-5; 10 bases map to TRBD2. Germline V gene data show CDR1 as SGHRS and CDR2 as YFSETQ. The CDR3 has 15 amino acids. J was trimmed by 11 bases and V by 2 bases; bases with no gene match: 12. The DNA of the CDR3 is TGCGCCAGCAGCTTAAGCGGGGGGGCCTGTAATGAGCAGTACTTC. This encodes CASSLSGGACNEQYF.

The V gene is TRBV10-1, the J gene TRBJ2-3, with D uncertain. CDR3 size: 10 residues. CDR1 and CDR2 from the germline V gene are WNHNN and SYGVQD (reference sequence). V was pared by 7 bases and J by 10 bases, with 9 bases between. The chain's CDR3 is CASKIWAQYF. CDR3 bases: TGCGCCAGCAAAATCTGGGCGCAGTATTTT.

The gene calls are TRBV7-9 and TRBJ2-5; D is possibly TRBD1 (5 bases). The CDR3 extends over 15 amino acids. Deletions cut 5 bases from V and 2 bases from J, with 15 bases between. In germline, CDR1 is SEHNR, CDR2 FQNEAQ (reference sequence). CDR3 protein: CASSAKQVLQETQYF. CDR3 in DNA: TGTGCCAGCAGCGCCAAACAGGTTTTACAAGAGACCCAGTACTTC.

The chain joins TRBV6-1 to TRBJ1-5; 7 bases line up with TRBD1. Trimming cost V 5 bases and J 3 bases; bases outside gene matches: 10. In germline, CDR1 is MNHNS, CDR2 SASEGT. This CDR3 contains 16 residues. CDR3 region: CASSPQGQISNQPQHF. CDR3 nucleotide sequence: TGTGCCAGCAGTCCCCAGGGACAGATATCCAATCAGCCCCAGCATTTT.

This clonotype has a handful of counts. This rearrangement joins TRBV29-1 to TRBJ2-1, with 11 bases lining up with TRBD2. V was clipped by 3 bases and J by 2 bases; unmatched bases: 6. CDR1 and CDR2 (germline): SQVTM, ANQGSEA. This CDR3 has 16 amino acids. CDR3 loop: CSVEGPSGGTYNEQFF. The CDR3 DNA is TGCAGCGTTGAGGGACCTAGCGGGGGGACCTACAATGAGCAGTTCTTC.

The V and J genes are TRBV4-1 and TRBJ1-1; possible D gene TRBD1, 6 bases. The CDR3 has 14 amino acids. V was clipped by 0 bases and J by 7 bases, with 12 bases between them. The germline gives CDR1 MGHRA, CDR2 YSYEKL. The CDR3 nucleotides are TGCGCCAGCAGCCAAGATCGGGCAGGGGTTGAAGCTTTCTTT. Its translation is CASSQDRAGVEAFF.

Notes on this clonotype: With a much larger clone just one base away, this may be a read error. The chain recombines TRBV4-1 with TRBJ1-2; TRBD1 might be the D (6 bases). CDR3 length: 17 amino acids. Trimming stripped 4 bases from V and 1 base from J, with 19 bases between. The germline V gene encodes CDR1 MGHRA and CDR2 YSYEKL. The CDR3 DNA is TGCGCCAGCAGCCCTGCCAGAGGGGACAATTTTAACTATGGCTACACCTTC. Protein sequence: CASSPARGDNFNYGYTF.

The rearrangement uses TRBV7-9 and TRBJ2-5; D is unclear. The J call could be wrong; TRBJ2-7 is a better fit for the DNA end. The CDR3 loop spans 11 amino acids. Germline CDR1 is SEHNR and CDR2 is FQNEAQ (reference sequence). The CDR3 sequence is CASSKSSEQYF. The DNA of the CDR3 is TGTGCCAGCAGCAAGAGTAGCGAGCAGTACTTC.